The present T cell receptor beta chain was sequenced within a study of Ad26.COV2.S vaccination and SARS-CoV-2 variants. Study overall: The study gave Ad26.COV2.S intramuscularly, once or twice 56 days apart. Whole-study findings and limits: Vaccinees displayed broader spike-specific TCR repertoires than placebo recipients. Substantial post-vaccination breadth of spike-specific CD8+ and CD4+ T cell responses was reported.

TCRdb keeps only in-frame clones here, not all; method: immunoSEQ multiplex PCR. The data hold hundreds of thousands of clones, with about 86% observed a single time. Treatment noted: some 20 received Ad26.COV2.S at low or high dose, single or two shots; 5 received placebo; per-sample allocation not given. Sampling happened 63 days after the first vaccine or placebo injection. An 18-55-year-old adult in Boston served as donor. Germline V gene sequence: CDR1 SGHVS, CDR2 FNYEAQ. V lost 5 bases, J lost 3 bases, and 13 bases lay in between. The CDR3 runs to 15 residues. Notes on this clone: Its antigen is unidentified.

The chain is built from TRBV7-6 and TRBJ1-4; no clear D gene. The specimen was peripheral blood, collected in a trial of Ad26.COV2.S vaccine versus placebo. The sequence was obtained from a person between 18 and 60 years old who received the Ad26.COV2.S COVID-19 vaccine or a placebo. This CDR3 is CASSPRLPANEKLFF. CDR3 sequence (DNA): TGTGCCAGCAGCCCCCGTTTGCCGGCTAATGAAAAACTGTTTTTT.